The 28 T cell receptor beta chains below all came from one sample that was sequenced in a study of cytomegalovirus exposure and HLA in healthy donors. Generated by immunoSEQ multiplex PCR, the TCRdb table keeps only in-frame clones and is missing some. The table lists 170,000 or so clones, 80% to 85% of them singletons. Sequenced input: PBMCs. Receptor source: a woman between 18 and 30 years old in good health and CMV-seropositive.

CDR3 DNA: TGTGCCAGCAGCCGCTCGAATGGGGCTGGCTATGGCTACACCTTC. Protein sequence: CASSRSNGAGYGYTF. V usage is TRBV5-5 and J usage is TRBJ1-2; maybe TRBD1 (5 bases). Trimming removed 4 bases from V and 4 bases from J, with 17 bases in between. This CDR3 has 15 residues. Germline V gene data show CDR1 as SGHKS and CDR2 as YYEKEE (reference sequence).

CDR3 residues: CATSRDRVQGTQYF. The CDR3 DNA reads as TGTGCCACCAGCAGAGATCGCGTTCAGGGGACCCAGTACTTC. The chain carries TRBV15 and TRBJ2-5; weak D call: TRBD1 (5 bases). This CDR3 is 14 amino acids long. Germline CDR1 reads LNHNV; CDR2 reads YYDKDF (reference sequence). V was cut by 0 bases and J by 7 bases, with 12 bases left in between.

This chain uses TRBV9 with TRBJ2-1; D gene ambiguous. The germline gives CDR1 SGDLS, CDR2 YYNGEE. The CDR3 sequence is 14 residues long. Between the trimmed V and J ends, which lost 2 bases and 0 bases, there was a span of 6 bases. CDR3 protein: CASSVSPSYNEQFF. As DNA, the CDR3 is TGTGCCAGCAGCGTCTCCCCCTCCTACAATGAGCAGTTCTTC.

The rearrangement uses TRBV5-6 and TRBJ2-2, with 8 positions matching TRBD1. The CDR3 runs to 15 residues. The germline gives CDR1 SGHDT, CDR2 YYEEEE. After removal of 6 bases from V and 3 bases from J, the junction contained 7 bases not matched to a gene. The CDR3 DNA sequence: TGTGCCAGCACCATGACAGGGGTGGACACCGGGGAGCTGTTTTTT. Translated: CASTMTGVDTGELFF. The full variable domain, in which reference TRBV5-6 and TRBJ2-2 provide the parts outside the CDR3, is DAGVTQSPTHLIKTRGQQVTLRCSPKSGHDTVSWYQQALGQGPQFIFQYYEEEERQRGNFPDRFSGHQFPNYSSELNVNALLLGDSALYLCASTMTGVDTGELFFGEGSRLTVL.

This clone was seen a few times. The rearrangement uses TRBV27 and TRBJ1-2; possible D gene TRBD1, 6 bases. The CDR3 has 15 amino acids. Germline values: CDR1 MNHEY, CDR2 SMNVEV (reference sequence). With 6 bases removed from V and 3 bases from J, the gap between germline ends came to 17 bases. This chain's CDR3 is CASRKGGGRHYGYTF. The CDR3 DNA sequence: TGTGCCAGCAGAAAGGGCGGGGGGCGTCACTATGGCTACACCTTC.

The genes are TRBV19 and TRBJ1-4, with D unresolved. Germline CDR1 LNHDA, CDR2 SQIVND (reference sequence). V gave up 10 bases and J gave up 6 bases, with 6 bases separating them. The CDR3 spans 10 residues. In DNA form, the CDR3 reads TGTGCCACCCTTGATGAAAAACTGTTTTTT. This gives the protein CATLDEKLFF. Full variable domain (rest looked up from reference TRBV19 and TRBJ1-4): DGGITQSPKYLFRKEGQNVTLSCEQNLNHDAMYWYRQDPGQGLRLIYYSQIVNDFQKGDIAEGYSVSREKKESFPLTVTSAQKNPTAFYLCATLDEKLFFGSGTQLSVL.

The chain has TRBV7-8 and TRBJ2-2; D call uncertain. The CDR3 totals 19 residues. Trimming removed 2 bases from V and 0 bases from J, with 19 bases in between. Germline V CDR1 and CDR2: SGHVS, FQNEAQ. In DNA, the CDR3 is TGTGCCAGCAGCTTAAATGAGGTTTGGAGAGATACGAACACCGGGGAGCTGTTTTTT. Translation: CASSLNEVWRDTNTGELFF.

This clone was seen a single time. V is TRBV9 and J is TRBJ2-1; TRBD2 aligns across 7 bases. This CDR3 region has 16 residues. Per the germline V gene, CDR1 is SGDLS and CDR2 is YYNGEE. The V segment lost 0 bases and the J segment 6 bases; nucleotides outside the gene matches: 9. The CDR3 nucleotides are TGTGCCAGCAGCGTAGGGGTCGGGGGGTCGGTCAATGAGCAGTTCTTC. Amino acids: CASSVGVGGSVNEQFF. Filled out from reference TRBV9 and TRBJ2-1, the complete variable domain reads DSGVTQTPKHLITATGQRVTLRCSPRSGDLSVYWYQQSLDQGLQFLIQYYNGEERAKGNILERFSAQQFPDLHSELNLSSLELGDSALYFCASSVGVGGSVNEQFFGPGTRLTVL.

This rearrangement joins TRBV5-5 to TRBJ1-5, with 7 positions matching TRBD1. The CDR3 length is 15 residues. The trim removed 4 bases at V and 7 bases at J, leaving 11 bases unmatched. CDR1 is SGHKS and CDR2 is YYEKEE in the germline V gene (reference sequence). For the CDR3, the DNA is TGTGCCAGCAGCCCGAGACAGGGTATAATGCAGCCCCAGCATTTT. This gives the protein CASSPRQGIMQPQHF.

V usage is TRBV29-1 and J usage is TRBJ2-7; D perhaps matches TRBD2 (5 bases). The CDR3 contains 12 residues. Trimming stripped 4 bases from V and 3 bases from J, with 10 bases between. Germline CDR1 is SQVTM and CDR2 is ANQGSEA. The CDR3 bases are TGCAGCGTTGGCCAACGGGGCTACGAGCAGTACTTC. This translates into CSVGQRGYEQYF.

V and J are TRBV18 and TRBJ1-4; unclear D gene. V lost 2 bases and J 8 bases, leaving 9 bases between the germline ends. The CDR3 extends over 13 amino acids. Germline values: CDR1 KGHSH, CDR2 LQKENI. The CDR3 spells CASSPNGAEKLFF. The DNA of the CDR3 is TGTGCCAGCTCACCAAACGGAGCAGAAAAACTGTTTTTT.

This clone appeared a few times. The chain recombines TRBV4-3 with TRBJ1-6, with 8 bases identical to TRBD1. Trimming removed 0 bases from V and 7 bases from J; junction bases left unmatched: 5. Germline V CDR1 and CDR2: LGHNA, YSLEER. The CDR3 has 16 residues. The CDR3 region is CASSQDRRTGNSPLHF. CDR3 coding DNA: TGCGCCAGCAGCCAAGATAGAAGGACAGGGAATTCACCCCTCCACTTT.

V and J are TRBV27 and TRBJ2-2; D call uncertain. Germline CDR1 MNHEY, CDR2 SMNVEV (reference sequence). This CDR3 region has 15 residues. With 0 bases removed from V and 2 bases from J, the gap between germline ends came to 7 bases. Written as DNA, the CDR3 is TGTGCCAGCAGTTTATCCGGGTCCAACACCGGGGAGCTGTTTTTT. Protein sequence: CASSLSGSNTGELFF.

The V call is TRBV4-1, the J call TRBJ2-3; 11 nucleotides agree with TRBD2. This CDR3 spans 20 amino acids. Trimming at V came to 2 bases and at J to 5 bases, leaving 18 bases not matched to a gene. Germline V gene sequence: CDR1 MGHRA, CDR2 YSYEKL. CDR3 nucleotides: TGCGCCAGCAGCCAATCCCCTTGGCAAATAGCGGGGGGGATATTAGATACGCAGTATTTT. Its protein is CASSQSPWQIAGGILDTQYF.

The chain uses TRBV4-1 and TRBJ1-1; possible D gene TRBD1, 5 bases. V lost 3 bases, J lost 1 base, and 12 bases lay in between. The CDR3 has 15 amino acids. Germline V gene lookup returns CDR1 MGHRA and CDR2 YSYEKL. CDR3 nucleotide sequence: TGCGCCAGCAGCCACAACCCGGGGGGGAACACTGAAGCTTTCTTT. Translating gives CASSHNPGGNTEAFF.

The V and J genes are TRBV7-2 and TRBJ2-7, with D perhaps TRBD2 (6 bases). This CDR3 comprises 16 residues. Trimming took off 5 bases at V and 7 bases at J, with 24 bases between the two ends. Germline V CDR1 and CDR2: SGHTA, FQGNSA. This chain's CDR3 is CASSPIRDSRAWEQYF. CDR3 in DNA: TGTGCCAGCAGCCCTATACGGGACTCCCGCGCCTGGGAGCAGTACTTC.

This clone came up a few times. The chain uses TRBV10-3 and TRBJ2-7; tentative D call: TRBD1 (6 bases). CDR1 and CDR2 (germline): ENHRY, SYGVKD. The CDR3 sequence is 12 residues long. V was pared by 8 bases and J by 4 bases, with 12 bases between. In DNA, the CDR3 is TGTGCCATCTCGGCAGGGGAATACGAGCAGTACTTC. Amino acid sequence: CAISAGEYEQYF.

The rearrangement links TRBV11-2 to TRBJ1-2, with D possibly being TRBD1 (5 bases). Looked up from germline, CDR1 is SGHAT and CDR2 is FQNNGV. The CDR3 totals 13 residues. The ends were cut back, 3 bases at V and 4 bases at J, with 9 bases in the middle. The CDR3 DNA reads as TGTGCCAGCAGCTTTCAGGGCATCTATGGCTACACCTTC. Its translation is CASSFQGIYGYTF.

The V and J genes are TRBV7-9 and TRBJ2-1, with no clear D. V was pared by 0 bases and J by 9 bases, with 6 bases between. Germline values: CDR1 SEHNR, CDR2 FQNEAQ (reference sequence). CDR3 length equals 12 residues. For the CDR3, the DNA is TGTGCCAGCAGCTTAGCGCCCGGTGAGCAGTTCTTC. Translated: CASSLAPGEQFF.

This chain links TRBV18 with TRBJ1-2; 8 bases are a match to TRBD1. The CDR3 extends over 15 amino acids. CDR1 and CDR2 from the germline V gene are KGHSH and LQKENI. Trimming at V came to 1 base and at J to 5 bases, leaving 6 bases not matched to a gene. The CDR3 loop reads CASSPLDREGYGYTF. The CDR3, as DNA: TGTGCCAGCTCACCACTGGACAGGGAGGGTTATGGCTACACCTTC.

The rearrangement links TRBV5-4 to TRBJ2-3; TRBD2 aligns across 7 bases. Germline V gene data show CDR1 as SGHNT and CDR2 as YYREEE (reference sequence). Unmatched junction bases numbered 7, after V lost 2 bases and J lost 1 base. The CDR3 totals 16 residues. CDR3 residues: CASSFTAGIRTDTQYF. For the CDR3, the DNA is TGTGCCAGCAGCTTTACAGCGGGGATCCGCACAGATACGCAGTATTTT. Together with reference TRBV5-4 and TRBJ2-3, the CDR3 gives the full variable domain: ETGVTQSPTHLIKTRGQQVTLRCSSQSGHNTVSWYQQALGQGPQFIFQYYREEENGRGNFPPRFSGLQFPNYSSELNVNALELDDSALYLCASSFTAGIRTDTQYFGPGTRLTVL.

The chain employs TRBV7-2 and TRBJ2-1; possible D gene TRBD1, 5 bases. CDR3 length equals 15 residues. Deletions cut 1 base from V and 6 bases from J, with 13 bases between. Per the germline V gene, CDR1 is SGHTA and CDR2 is FQGNSA. The CDR3 protein is CASSLGGQGINEQFF. The DNA for the CDR3 is TGTGCCAGCAGCTTAGGTGGGCAGGGAATCAATGAGCAGTTCTTC.

The chain links TRBV6-1 to TRBJ2-3, with no clear D. CDR1 is MNHNS and CDR2 is SASEGT in the germline V gene. V was trimmed by 0 bases and J by 3 bases, leaving 13 bases between them. This CDR3 has 16 amino acids. Written as DNA, the CDR3 is TGTGCCAGCAGTGAAGCAGAGGCTATGGAAACAGATACGCAGTATTTT. As protein: CASSEAEAMETDTQYF.

V is TRBV2 and J is TRBJ1-6; a possible D gene is TRBD1 (5 bases). Trimming left V 7 bases short and J 6 bases short, with 13 bases between. Germline CDR1 and CDR2: SNHLY and FYNNEI. This CDR3 comprises 14 residues. The CDR3 here is CASTGLQGNSPLHF. The CDR3 DNA follows: TGTGCCAGCACTGGCCTCCAGGGTAATTCACCCCTCCACTTT.

V usage is TRBV19 and J usage is TRBJ2-7; 10 bases match TRBD1. CDR1 is LNHDA and CDR2 is SQIVND in the germline V gene (reference sequence). This CDR3 is built from 13 residues. J gave up 7 bases and V 6 bases, and 6 bases lay outside the gene matches. CDR3 sequence: CASSGQGVMEQYF. The DNA of the CDR3 is TGTGCCAGTAGCGGACAGGGGGTGATGGAGCAGTACTTC. The full variable domain, its missing parts supplied by reference TRBV19 and TRBJ2-7, is DGGITQSPKYLFRKEGQNVTLSCEQNLNHDAMYWYRQDPGQGLRLIYYSQIVNDFQKGDIAEGYSVSREKKESFPLTVTSAQKNPTAFYLCASSGQGVMEQYFGPGTRLTVT.

The rearrangement joins TRBV28 to TRBJ1-2, with TRBD1 matching over 7 bases. With V trimmed by 6 bases and J by 7 bases, 8 bases remained unmatched. CDR1 and CDR2 (germline): MDHEN, SYDVKM. The CDR3 is made up of 13 amino acids. DNA of the CDR3: TGTGCCAGCAGAAACGACAGGGTTAGTGGCTACACCTTC. Translation: CASRNDRVSGYTF.

Details on this clone: The same CDR3 also results from other DNA sequences found in this sample. This chain joins TRBV7-8 and TRBJ1-1, with 8 bases aligning to TRBD1. The CDR3 contains 14 residues. The germline V gene has CDR1 SGHVS and CDR2 FQNEAQ. V dropped 5 bases and J dropped 4; count of bases not matched to a gene: 6. CDR3 amino acids: CASSPQGASTEAFF. CDR3 nucleotides: TGTGCCAGCAGCCCCCAGGGGGCAAGCACTGAAGCTTTCTTT.

The gene calls are TRBV27 and TRBJ2-2; possible D gene TRBD2, 6 bases. Germline-derived CDR1 and CDR2 are MNHEY and SMNVEV (reference sequence). The V gene lost 10 bases and the J gene lost 3 bases, with 21 bases spanning the gap. The CDR3 loop spans 16 amino acids. CDR3 coding DNA: TGTGCCACCCAGGGACTGTTAAAGGCGGACACCGGGGAGCTGTTTTTT. Its protein product is CATQGLLKADTGELFF.